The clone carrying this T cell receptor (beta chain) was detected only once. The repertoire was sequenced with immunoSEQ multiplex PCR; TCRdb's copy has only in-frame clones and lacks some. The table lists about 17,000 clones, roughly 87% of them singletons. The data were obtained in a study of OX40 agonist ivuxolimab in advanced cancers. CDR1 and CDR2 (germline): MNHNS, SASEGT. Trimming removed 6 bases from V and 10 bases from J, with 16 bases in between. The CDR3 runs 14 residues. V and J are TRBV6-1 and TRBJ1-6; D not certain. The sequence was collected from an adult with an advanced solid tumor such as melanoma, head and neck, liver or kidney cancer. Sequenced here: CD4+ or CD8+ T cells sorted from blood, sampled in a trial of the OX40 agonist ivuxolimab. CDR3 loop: CASSFFTDSSPLHF. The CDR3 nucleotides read TGTGCCAGCAGCTTCTTTACGGACTCCTCACCCCTCCACTTT.